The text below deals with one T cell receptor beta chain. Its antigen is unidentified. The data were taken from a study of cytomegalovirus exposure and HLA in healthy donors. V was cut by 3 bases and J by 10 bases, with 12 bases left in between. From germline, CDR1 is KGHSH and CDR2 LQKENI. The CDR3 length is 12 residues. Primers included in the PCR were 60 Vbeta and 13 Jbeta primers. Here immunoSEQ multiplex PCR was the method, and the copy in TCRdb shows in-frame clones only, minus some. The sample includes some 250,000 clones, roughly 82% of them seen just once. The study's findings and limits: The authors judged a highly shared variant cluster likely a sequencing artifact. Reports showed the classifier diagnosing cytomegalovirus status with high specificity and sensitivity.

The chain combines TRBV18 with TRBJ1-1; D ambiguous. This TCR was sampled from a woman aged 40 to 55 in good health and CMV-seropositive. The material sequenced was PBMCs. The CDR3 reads CASSPVAEGAFF. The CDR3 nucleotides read TGTGCCAGCTCACCGGTGGCGGAGGGAGCTTTCTTT.